These T cell receptor beta chains were read from a single sample in a study of blood T cell repertoires in COVID-19. TCRdb's table, derived via immunoSEQ multiplex PCR, lists solely in-frame clones and lacks some. The top ten hold about half of the sample, which has roughly 61,000 clones, roughly 70% seen once. Sequencing input: PBMCs or T cells enriched from blood (not recorded which). These receptors all stem from a woman in her fifties or sixties who had been exposed to COVID-19. Both conserved end residues are part of each CDR3. D genes are given only for firm matches. Clone sizes are given selectively: once, few, many, or a class where the clone is expanded.

D	J	V	size	DNA	CDR3
.	TRBJ2-7	TRBV9	.	TGTGCCAGCAGCGTAAGGGAGTCTTACGAGCAGTACTTC	CASSVRESYEQYF
.	TRBJ1-3	TRBV7-5	.	TGTGTCAGAAGGGTAACAGGAATGAAGGGAAACACCATATATTTT	CVRRVTGMKGNTIYF
TRBD1	TRBJ2-3	TRBV30	.	TGTGCCTGGACTACCCGGACAGGGCGGGATACGCAGTATTTT	CAWTTRTGRDTQYF
TRBD1	TRBJ2-3	TRBV5-5	.	TGTGCCAGCAGCTCTCTCCGTCGCGACAGGGTGGTCACAGATACGCAGTATTTT	CASSSLRRDRVVTDTQYF
.	TRBJ2-7	TRBV27	once	TGTGCCAGCGGCTATCCAGGGGCCGAGCAGTACTTC	CASGYPGAEQYF
.	TRBJ1-3	TRBV7-2	.	TGTGCCAGCAGCTTAGTTAGAGGAAACACCATATATTTT	CASSLVRGNTIYF
TRBD1	TRBJ1-1	TRBV6-6	.	TGTGCCAGCAATCCCGATCCCACAGGGGGTGAAGCTTTCTTT	CASNPDPTGGEAFF
.	TRBJ1-5	TRBV7-2	.	TGTGCCAGCAGCTCCCGACAGGCCGATCAGCCCCAGCATTTT	CASSSRQADQPQHF
TRBD1	TRBJ1-3	TRBV9	.	TGTGCCAGCAGCGCCCGACAGGGGGCTGGAAACACCATATATTTT	CASSARQGAGNTIYF
.	TRBJ1-1	TRBV14	.	TGTGCCAGCAGCCATTCCGTGGGCCCGCCGCCCATGAACACTGAAGCTTTCTTT	CASSHSVGPPPMNTEAFF
TRBD1	TRBJ1-2	TRBV27	few	TGTGCCAGCAGACCTCACAGGGGATACTATGGCTACACCTTC	CASRPHRGYYGYTF
.	TRBJ1-5	TRBV18	.	TGTGCCAGCTCGCCGCCGGGGAACAATCAGCCCCAGCATTTT	CASSPPGNNQPQHF
.	TRBJ1-5	TRBV24-1	.	TGTGCCACCAGTGACACAGGGAATCAGCCCCAGCATTTT	CATSDTGNQPQHF
.	TRBJ1-2	TRBV5-1	.	TGCGCCAGCAGCCAGCCGCGGGGATTAGGAGGCTACACCTTC	CASSQPRGLGGYTF
.	TRBJ2-2	TRBV7-3	.	TGTGCCAGCAGCTTAGCAGGGACCGGGGAGCTGTTTTTT	CASSLAGTGELFF
TRBD1	TRBJ1-6	TRBV28	.	TGTGCCAGCAGGACAGGGCGTTCACCCCTCCACTTT	CASRTGRSPLHF
.	TRBJ1-3	TRBV28	.	TGTGCCAGCAGTTTCCCCAAGAGAGGGGGAAACACCATATATTTT	CASSFPKRGGNTIYF
TRBD1	TRBJ2-2	TRBV5-5	.	TGTGCCAGCAGCTTTCGACAGGGGGCCGGCACCGGGGAGCTGTTTTTT	CASSFRQGAGTGELFF
.	TRBJ1-2	TRBV30	.	TGTGCCTGCTCTCAGGCGAACTATGGCTACACCTTC	CACSQANYGYTF
.	TRBJ2-7	TRBV28	.	TGTGCCAGCAGTTTGAGGGCGGACAGAGGGCGCCCCCCGAAGATGCAGTACTTC	CASSLRADRGRPPKMQYF
TRBD1	TRBJ1-3	TRBV6-5	.	TGTGCCAGCAGGGGGACAGCCACTGGAAACACCATATATTTT	CASRGTATGNTIYF
TRBD1	TRBJ1-1	TRBV30	.	TGTGCCGGGGGGACAGGATACACTGAAGCTTTCTTT	CAGGTGYTEAFF
.	TRBJ1-5	TRBV18	.	TGTGCCAGCTCCCCGACAGCGTCAAATCAGCCCCAGCATTTT	CASSPTASNQPQHF